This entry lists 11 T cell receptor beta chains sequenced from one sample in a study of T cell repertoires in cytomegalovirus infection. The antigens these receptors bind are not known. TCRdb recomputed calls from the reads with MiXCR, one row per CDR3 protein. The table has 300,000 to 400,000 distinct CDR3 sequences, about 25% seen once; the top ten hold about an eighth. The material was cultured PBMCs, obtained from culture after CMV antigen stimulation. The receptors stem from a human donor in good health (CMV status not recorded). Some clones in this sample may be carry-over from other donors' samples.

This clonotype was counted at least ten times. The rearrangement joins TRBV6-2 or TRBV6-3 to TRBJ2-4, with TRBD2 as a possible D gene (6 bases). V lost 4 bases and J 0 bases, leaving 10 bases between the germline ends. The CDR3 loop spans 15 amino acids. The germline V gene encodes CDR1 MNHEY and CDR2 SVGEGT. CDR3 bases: TGTGCCAGCAGTTCTGGGACTTTAGCCAAAAACATTCAGTACTTC. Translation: CASSSGTLAKNIQYF.

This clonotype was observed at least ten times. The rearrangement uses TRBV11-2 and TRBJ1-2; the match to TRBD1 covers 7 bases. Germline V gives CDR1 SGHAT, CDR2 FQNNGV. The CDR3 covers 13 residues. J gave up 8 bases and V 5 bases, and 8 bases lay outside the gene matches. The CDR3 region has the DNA TGTGCCAGCAGCACAGACAGGGTACGGGGCTACACCTTC. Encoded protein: CASSTDRVRGYTF.

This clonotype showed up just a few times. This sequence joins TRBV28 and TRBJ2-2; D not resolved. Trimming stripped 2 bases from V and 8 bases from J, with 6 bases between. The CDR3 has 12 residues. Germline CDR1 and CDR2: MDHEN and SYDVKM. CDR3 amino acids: CASSLNRGELFF. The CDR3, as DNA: TGTGCCAGCAGTTTAAACCGAGGGGAGCTGTTTTTT.

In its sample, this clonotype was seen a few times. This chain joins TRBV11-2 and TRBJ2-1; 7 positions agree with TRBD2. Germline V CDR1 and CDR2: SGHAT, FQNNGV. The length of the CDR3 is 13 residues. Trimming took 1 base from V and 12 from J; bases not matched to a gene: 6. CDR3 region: CASSLGRTSAQFF. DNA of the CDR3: TGTGCCAGCAGCTTAGGCCGTACTAGCGCGCAGTTCTTC.

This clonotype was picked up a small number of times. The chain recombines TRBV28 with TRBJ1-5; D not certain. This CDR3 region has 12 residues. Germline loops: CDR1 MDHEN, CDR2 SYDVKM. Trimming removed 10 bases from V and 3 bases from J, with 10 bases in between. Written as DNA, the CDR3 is TGTGCCATCGACGCATCCAATCAGCCCCAGCATTTT. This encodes CAIDASNQPQHF. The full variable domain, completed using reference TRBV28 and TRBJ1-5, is DVKVTQSSRYLVKRTGEKVFLECVQDMDHENMFWYRQDPGLGLRLIYFSYDVKMKEKGDIPEGYSVSREKKERFSLILESASTNQTSMYLCAIDASNQPQHFGDGTRLSIL.

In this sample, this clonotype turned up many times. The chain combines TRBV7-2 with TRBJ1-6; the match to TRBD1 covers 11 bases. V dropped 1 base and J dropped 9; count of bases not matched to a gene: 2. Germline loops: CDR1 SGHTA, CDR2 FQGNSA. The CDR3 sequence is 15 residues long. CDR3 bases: TGTGCCAGCAGCTTAGGGACAGGGGGCTTTTCACCCCTCCACTTT. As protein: CASSLGTGGFSPLHF.

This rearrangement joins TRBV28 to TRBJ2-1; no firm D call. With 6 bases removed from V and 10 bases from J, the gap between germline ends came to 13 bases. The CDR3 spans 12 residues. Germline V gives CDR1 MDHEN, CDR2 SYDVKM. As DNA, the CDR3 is TGTGCCAGCAGCCTCTCTACTTCCGAGCAGTTCTTC. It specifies CASSLSTSEQFF. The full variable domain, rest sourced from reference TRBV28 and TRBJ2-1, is DVKVTQSSRYLVKRTGEKVFLECVQDMDHENMFWYRQDPGLGLRLIYFSYDVKMKEKGDIPEGYSVSREKKERFSLILESASTNQTSMYLCASSLSTSEQFFGPGTRLTVL.

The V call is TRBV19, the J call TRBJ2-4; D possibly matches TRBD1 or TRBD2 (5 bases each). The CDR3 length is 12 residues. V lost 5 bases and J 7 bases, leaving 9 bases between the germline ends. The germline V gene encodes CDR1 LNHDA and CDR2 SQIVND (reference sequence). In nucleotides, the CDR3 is TGTGCCAGTAGTGGGGACCTCAACATTCAGTACTTC. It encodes CASSGDLNIQYF.

The CDR3 here is CASSQVVSGATDTQYF. The CDR3 DNA follows: TGTGCCAGCAGCCAAGTTGTTAGCGGGGCCACAGATACGCAGTATTTT. The chain employs TRBV3-1 and TRBJ2-3, with 8 nucleotides matching TRBD2. Germline V gene lookup returns CDR1 LGHDT and CDR2 YNNKEL (reference sequence). The CDR3 has 16 residues. With 1 base clipped from V and 2 bases from J, the junction kept 5 bases outside the gene matches.

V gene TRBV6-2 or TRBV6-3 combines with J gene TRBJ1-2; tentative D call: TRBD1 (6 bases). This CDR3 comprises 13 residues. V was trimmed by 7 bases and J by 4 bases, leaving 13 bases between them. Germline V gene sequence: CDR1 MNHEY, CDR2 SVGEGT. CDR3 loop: CASIGGLVYGYTF. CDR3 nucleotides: TGTGCCAGCATCGGGGGCTTGGTCTATGGCTACACCTTC.

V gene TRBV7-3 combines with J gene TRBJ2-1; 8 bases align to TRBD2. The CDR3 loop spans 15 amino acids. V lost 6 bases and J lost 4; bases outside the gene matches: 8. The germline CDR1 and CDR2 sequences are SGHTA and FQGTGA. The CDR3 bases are TGTGCCAGCAGTCCTGCTAGCGGGCCTTACAATGAGCAGTTCTTC. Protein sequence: CASSPASGPYNEQFF.